A single sample is the source of the 15 T cell receptor beta chains below, sequenced in a study of OX40 agonist ivuxolimab in advanced cancers. The protocol used for the library was the immunoSEQ multiplex PCR assay. TCRdb limited this immuneACCESS table to in-frame rearrangements with V and J called. A share of clones is missing; checked studies link under half to unresolved V genes, and the rest is unexplained. This sample lists around 50,000 clones; approximately 85% were detected once. Jointly, the top ten make up approximately 2.1% of the sample. This specimen consisted of CD4+ or CD8+ T cells sorted from blood, obtained in a trial of the OX40 agonist ivuxolimab. These receptors all come from an adult with an advanced solid tumor such as melanoma, head and neck, liver or kidney cancer.

V and J are TRBV30 and TRBJ1-2; 11 bases agree with TRBD1. Germline CDR1 and CDR2: GTSNPN and SVGIG (reference sequence). V shed 1 base, J shed 2 bases, and the junction held 3 bases outside the gene matches. The CDR3 totals 15 residues. CDR3 DNA: TGTGCCTGGAGTGCCGGACAGGGGGCGAACTATGGCTACACCTTC. This codes for CAWSAGQGANYGYTF.

This clone was observed once. DNA of the CDR3: TGCGCCAGCAGCCAGCTTGCGACAGGGGCCTACGAGCAGTACTTC. This sequence encodes CASSQLATGAYEQYF. The V call is TRBV4-3, the J call TRBJ2-7; 8 positions agree with TRBD1. The CDR3 extends over 15 amino acids. J was trimmed by 2 bases and V by 3 bases; bases with no gene match: 6. Germline V gene lookup returns CDR1 LGHNA and CDR2 YSLEER.

Only a few counts were recorded for this clone. The chain has TRBV30 and TRBJ2-3; D gene uncertain. V shed 1 base and J shed 3 bases, with 8 bases lying between them. The germline V gene encodes CDR1 GTSNPN and CDR2 SVGIG (reference sequence). The CDR3 runs to 13 residues. The DNA of the CDR3 is TGTGCCTGGAGTGGGGCCCGAACAGATACGCAGTATTTT. It specifies CAWSGARTDTQYF.

This chain connects TRBV10-3 to TRBJ2-7; TRBD2 matches 10 bases. Germline V CDR1 and CDR2: ENHRY, SYGVKD. J was trimmed by 7 bases and V by 3 bases; bases with no gene match: 9. The CDR3 spans 15 residues. The CDR3 region is CAISEGSGGAREQYF. CDR3 coding DNA: TGTGCCATCAGTGAAGGGAGCGGGGGGGCAAGGGAGCAGTACTTC.

The gene calls are TRBV7-3 and TRBJ2-1, with 7 positions matching TRBD1. The V gene's germline CDR1 is SGHTA and CDR2 FQGTGA. CDR3 length equals 15 residues. Trimming cost V 5 bases and J 0 bases; bases outside gene matches: 4. CDR3 DNA: TGTGCCAGCAGCGTAGGGGGCAGCTCCTACAATGAGCAGTTCTTC. This encodes CASSVGGSSYNEQFF.

The chain combines TRBV6-1 with TRBJ1-6, with unresolved D. Germline-derived CDR1 and CDR2 are MNHNS and SASEGT. Trimming shortened V by 5 bases and J by 7 bases, and 12 bases separated the two germline ends. This CDR3 spans 14 amino acids. CDR3 sequence (DNA): TGTGCCAGCAGTCTCCTAACGAAGAATTCACCCCTCCACTTT. Its protein is CASSLLTKNSPLHF.

The chain uses TRBV4-2 and TRBJ2-1; 13 bases are a match to TRBD2. Germline V gene data show CDR1 as LGHNA and CDR2 as YNFKEQ. The CDR3 totals 16 residues. The J segment lost 9 bases and the V segment lost 2 bases, leaving 7 bases of the junction unmatched. CDR3 nucleotides: TGTGCCAGCAGCCAAATACTAGCGGGGGGGATATCTGAGCAGTTCTTC. Amino acids: CASSQILAGGISEQFF.

This chain links TRBV7-6 with TRBJ2-5, with D maybe TRBD1 (6 bases). Trimming removed 3 bases from V and 2 bases from J, with 10 bases in between. The length of the CDR3 is 14 residues. CDR1 and CDR2 (germline): SGHVS, FNYEAQ. CDR3 nucleotide sequence: TGTGCCAGCAGCTTCCCGGGACAACAAGAGACCCAGTACTTC. Protein product: CASSFPGQQETQYF.

The V gene is TRBV7-2, the J gene TRBJ2-1, with 7 bases aligning to TRBD2. CDR1 is SGHTA, CDR2 FQGNSA, per germline. V gave up 3 bases and J gave up 4 bases; unmatched junction bases: 9. The CDR3 extends over 16 amino acids. Here the CDR3 reads CASSLAGAGRYNEQFF. In nucleotides, the CDR3 is TGTGCCAGCAGCTTGGCGGGAGCGGGTAGGTACAATGAGCAGTTCTTC.

This sequence joins TRBV7-3 and TRBJ1-1, with D possibly TRBD1 on 5 matching bases. Germline CDR1 is SGHTA and CDR2 is FQGTGA. CDR3 length equals 16 residues. Trimming shortened V by 3 bases and J by 3 bases, and 17 bases separated the two germline ends. The CDR3 region has the DNA TGTGCCAGCAGCTTCAGGGCGGGGGGAGTGGACACTGAAGCTTTCTTT. As protein: CASSFRAGGVDTEAFF.

This clone was seen only a few times. In nucleotides, the CDR3 is TGTGCCAGCAGACGCCAGGGGCGGACTAATGAAAAACTGTTTTTT. Translated, it gives CASRRQGRTNEKLFF. The J gene is TRBJ1-4, the V gene TRBV6-1, with D possibly matching TRBD1 (6 bases). The length of the CDR3 is 15 residues. Per germline, CDR1 MNHNS and CDR2 SASEGT. V shed 6 bases and J shed 2 bases, with 13 bases lying between them.

CDR3 in DNA: TGTGCCAGCACCGGACTAGCGGAATACGAGCAGTACTTC. The encoded protein is CASTGLAEYEQYF. The chain carries TRBV6-5 and TRBJ2-7; 10 nucleotides line up with TRBD2. CDR1 and CDR2 (germline): MNHEY, SVGAGI. Losses at the gene ends were 7 bases for V and 4 bases for J; bases not matched to a gene: 4. The CDR3 spans 13 residues.

The chain links TRBV30 to TRBJ1-2; D unclear. The CDR3 consists of 14 residues. From germline, CDR1 is GTSNPN and CDR2 SVGIG (reference sequence). V lost 0 bases and J lost 4, with 12 bases in between. CDR3 DNA: TGTGCCTGGAGTGTACCAAACAGAGGCTATGGCTACACCTTC. It encodes CAWSVPNRGYGYTF.

The chain employs TRBV15 and TRBJ2-5; 9 nucleotides match TRBD1. Germline V gene lookup returns CDR1 LNHNV and CDR2 YYDKDF (reference sequence). The CDR3 length is 14 residues. V shed 3 bases and J 4 bases; nucleotides not matched to a gene: 3. CDR3 amino acids: CATSRDRGGETQYF. The CDR3 region has the DNA TGTGCCACCAGCAGGGACAGGGGCGGAGAGACCCAGTACTTC.

The J gene is TRBJ2-5, the V gene TRBV29-1; 7 bases are a match to TRBD1. CDR1 and CDR2 from the germline V gene are SQVTM and ANQGSEA. The CDR3 sequence is 13 residues long. V was clipped by 3 bases and J by 4 bases; unmatched bases: 5. CDR3 residues: CSVDRGQGETQYF. Here the CDR3 DNA reads TGCAGCGTTGATAGGGGGCAGGGAGAGACCCAGTACTTC.